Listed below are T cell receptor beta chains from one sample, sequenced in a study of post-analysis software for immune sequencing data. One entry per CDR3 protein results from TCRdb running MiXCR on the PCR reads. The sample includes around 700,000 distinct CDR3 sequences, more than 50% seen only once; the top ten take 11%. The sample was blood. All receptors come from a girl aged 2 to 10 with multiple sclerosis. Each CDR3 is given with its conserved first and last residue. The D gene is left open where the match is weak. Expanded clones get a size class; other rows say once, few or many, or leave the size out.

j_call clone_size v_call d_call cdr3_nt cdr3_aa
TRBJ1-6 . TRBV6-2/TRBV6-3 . TGTGCCAGCAGTTACTCGGAGGGTAATTCACCCCTCCACTTT CASSYSEGNSPLHF
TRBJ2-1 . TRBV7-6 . TGTGCCAGCAGTCATGACTCCTCTTCAAACAATGAGCAGTTCTTC CASSHDSSSNNEQFF
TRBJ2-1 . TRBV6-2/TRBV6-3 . TGTGCCAGCATTCCTGGCGGGGGACATGAAGAGCAGTTCTTC CASIPGGGHEEQFF
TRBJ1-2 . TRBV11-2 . TGTGCCAGCGGAGATTACAGGGACTATGGCTACACCTTC CASGDYRDYGYTF
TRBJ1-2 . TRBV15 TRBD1 TGTGCCACCAGCAGAGATAGGGACAGGGGTAGGAATGGCTACACCTTC CATSRDRDRGRNGYTF
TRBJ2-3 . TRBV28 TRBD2 TGTGCCAGCACGAGCGGGAGTATCCCAGATACGCAGTATTTT CASTSGSIPDTQYF
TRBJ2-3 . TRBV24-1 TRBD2 TGTGCCACCAGTGGGAGGACTAGCGGCACAGATACGCAGTATTTT CATSGRTSGTDTQYF
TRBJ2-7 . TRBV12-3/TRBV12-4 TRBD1 TGTGCCAGCAGCCGGGACAGGGGCAGGGACGAGCAGTACTTC CASSRDRGRDEQYF
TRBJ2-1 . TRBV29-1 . TGCAGCGTTGAAATATTAGGGAAAGAGTTCTTC CSVEILGKEFF
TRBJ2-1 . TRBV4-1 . TGCGCCAGCAGGTTCAGTGACGGCTACAATGAGCAGTTCTTC CASRFSDGYNEQFF
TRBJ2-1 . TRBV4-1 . TGCGCCAGCAGAAGAATAGCATCTCGGTCGGACAATGAGCAGTTCTTC CASRRIASRSDNEQFF
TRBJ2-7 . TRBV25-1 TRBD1 TGTGCCAGCAGCAAGACAGGGAACTACGAGCAGTACTTC CASSKTGNYEQYF
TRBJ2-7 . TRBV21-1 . TGTGCCAGCAGCAAAGGGAACGGTAACTACGAGCAGTACTTC CASSKGNGNYEQYF
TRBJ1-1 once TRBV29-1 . TGCAGCTGTAGTAACAGAGGGGGTACGAGCACTGAAGCTTTCTTT CSCSNRGGTSTEAFF
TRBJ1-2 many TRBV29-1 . TGCAGCGTTGAATCAGGGTATGGCTACACCTTC CSVESGYGYTF
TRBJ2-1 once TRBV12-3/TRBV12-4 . TGTGCCAGCACCGTCAGGGAAACTCTCTACAATGAGCAGTTCTTC CASTVRETLYNEQFF
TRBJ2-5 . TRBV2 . TGTGCCAGCCCGGGTCCAGGACTACCGATAGAGACCCAGTACTTC CASPGPGLPIETQYF
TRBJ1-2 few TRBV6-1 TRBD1 TGTGCCAGCAGTGAAGGCAGGGGGCGAACGGGCTATGGCTACACCTTC CASSEGRGRTGYGYTF
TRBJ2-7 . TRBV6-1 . TGTGCCAGCACAGTAGGACAAAATTTCTACGAGCAGTACTTC CASTVGQNFYEQYF
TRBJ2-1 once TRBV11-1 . TGTGCCAGCAGCCCCCGGGACGGTAGGAATGAGCAGTTCTTC CASSPRDGRNEQFF
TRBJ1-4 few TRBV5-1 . TGCGCCAGCAGCGCAATCGGGACTAATGAAAAACTGTTTTTT CASSAIGTNEKLFF
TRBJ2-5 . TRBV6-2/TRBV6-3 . TGTGCCAGCAGTTACTCGGAAACGAGTCGAGAGACCCAGTACTTC CASSYSETSRETQYF
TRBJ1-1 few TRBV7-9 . TGTGCCAGCAGCTCCCCAGGGGACACTGAAGCTTTCTTT CASSSPGDTEAFF
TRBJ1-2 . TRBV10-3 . TGTGCCATCAGTGGGGGTGCACAGGAGGGTTGGTATGGCTACACCTTC CAISGGAQEGWYGYTF
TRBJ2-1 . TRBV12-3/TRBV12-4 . TGTGCCAGTCGCCTGAGCTCCTACAATGAGCAGTTCTTC CASRLSSYNEQFF
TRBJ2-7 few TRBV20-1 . TGCAGTGCTAGAGCAGGAACTCGTCGGGGCGAGCAGTACTTC CSARAGTRRGEQYF
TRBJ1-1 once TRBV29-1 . TGCAGCGTTGAATTCGCAGCAATGAACACTGAAGCTTTCTTT CSVEFAAMNTEAFF
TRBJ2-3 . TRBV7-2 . TGTGCCAGCAGCTTACAAGGGATAGGGGATACGCAGTATTTT CASSLQGIGDTQYF
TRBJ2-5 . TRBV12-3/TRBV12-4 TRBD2 TGTGCCAGCAGTTTACGTGCGACTAGCGGCCAAGAGACCCAGTACTTC CASSLRATSGQETQYF
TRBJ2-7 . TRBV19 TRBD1 TGTGCCAGTAGTACCGGGACAGGGAACGAGCAGTACTTC CASSTGTGNEQYF
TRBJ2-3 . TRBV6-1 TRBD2 TGTGCCAGCAGGCGGGGGGCCTCTTCAGATACGCAGTATTTT CASRRGASSDTQYF
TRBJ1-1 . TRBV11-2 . TGTGCCAGCAGCTCCACGTCCGTCGGGGGGCAGGATGGTGAAGCTTTCTTT CASSSTSVGGQDGEAFF
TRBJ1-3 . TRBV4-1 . TGCGCCAGCAGCCAGCGATCCCTTACTGAGATTCTCTCTGGAAACACCATATATTTT CASSQRSLTEILSGNTIYF
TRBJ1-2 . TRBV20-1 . TGCAGTGCTAGAGATCGCGGAGCTAACTATGGCTACACCTTC CSARDRGANYGYTF
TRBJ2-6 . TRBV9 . TGTGCCAGCAGCGCCCGAGTGGAGCCTGGGGCCAACGTCCTGACTTTC CASSARVEPGANVLTF
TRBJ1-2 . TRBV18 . TGTGCCAGCTCACAGCAGGAAGAGGGCTATGGCTACACCTTC CASSQQEEGYGYTF
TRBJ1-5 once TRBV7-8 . TGTGCCAGCAGCCCGAGACAGGCGAATCAGCCCCAGCATTTT CASSPRQANQPQHF
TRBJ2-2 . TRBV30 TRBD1 TGTGCCTGGGAGACAGGGACCGCGAACACCGGGGAGCTGTTTTTT CAWETGTANTGELFF
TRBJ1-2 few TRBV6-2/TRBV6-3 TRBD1 TGTGCCAGCAGTTACCCCGGGACAGGGGGCGTGAAGCGGATCTATGGCTACACCTTC CASSYPGTGGVKRIYGYTF
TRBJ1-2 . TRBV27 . TGTGCCAGCAGTTTAACAGGCCGCTATGGCTACACCTTC CASSLTGRYGYTF
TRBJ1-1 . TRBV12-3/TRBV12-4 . TGTGCCAGCAGTTGGGGTTTGAACACTGAAGCTTTCTTT CASSWGLNTEAFF
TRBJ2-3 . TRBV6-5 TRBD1 TGTGCCAGCAGTTACTCGAGTTTAGGGGGCTTTACGCAGTATTTT CASSYSSLGGFTQYF
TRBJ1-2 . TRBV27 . TGTGCCAGCAAGGTTGCAGGGGCAGTGTTCGCAGGCTACACCTTC CASKVAGAVFAGYTF
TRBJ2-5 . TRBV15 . TGTGCCACCAGCGAAATTCAAGAGACCCAGTACTTC CATSEIQETQYF
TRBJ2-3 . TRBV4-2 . TGTGCCAGCAGCCAGTTTCGGGACAACACAGATACGCAGTATTTT CASSQFRDNTDTQYF
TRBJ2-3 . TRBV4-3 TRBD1 TGCGCCAGCAGCCAAGGTGCTGGGACAGGGCGCCTTAGAAGCACAGATACGCAGTATTTT CASSQGAGTGRLRSTDTQYF
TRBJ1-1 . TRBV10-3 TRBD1 TGTGCCATCAGTGGGACAGGGGGCATGGGGGCTTTCTTT CAISGTGGMGAFF
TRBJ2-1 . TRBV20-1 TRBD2 TGCAGTGCTTCCCGCTTAGCGGGTAGCAATGAGCAGTTCTTC CSASRLAGSNEQFF